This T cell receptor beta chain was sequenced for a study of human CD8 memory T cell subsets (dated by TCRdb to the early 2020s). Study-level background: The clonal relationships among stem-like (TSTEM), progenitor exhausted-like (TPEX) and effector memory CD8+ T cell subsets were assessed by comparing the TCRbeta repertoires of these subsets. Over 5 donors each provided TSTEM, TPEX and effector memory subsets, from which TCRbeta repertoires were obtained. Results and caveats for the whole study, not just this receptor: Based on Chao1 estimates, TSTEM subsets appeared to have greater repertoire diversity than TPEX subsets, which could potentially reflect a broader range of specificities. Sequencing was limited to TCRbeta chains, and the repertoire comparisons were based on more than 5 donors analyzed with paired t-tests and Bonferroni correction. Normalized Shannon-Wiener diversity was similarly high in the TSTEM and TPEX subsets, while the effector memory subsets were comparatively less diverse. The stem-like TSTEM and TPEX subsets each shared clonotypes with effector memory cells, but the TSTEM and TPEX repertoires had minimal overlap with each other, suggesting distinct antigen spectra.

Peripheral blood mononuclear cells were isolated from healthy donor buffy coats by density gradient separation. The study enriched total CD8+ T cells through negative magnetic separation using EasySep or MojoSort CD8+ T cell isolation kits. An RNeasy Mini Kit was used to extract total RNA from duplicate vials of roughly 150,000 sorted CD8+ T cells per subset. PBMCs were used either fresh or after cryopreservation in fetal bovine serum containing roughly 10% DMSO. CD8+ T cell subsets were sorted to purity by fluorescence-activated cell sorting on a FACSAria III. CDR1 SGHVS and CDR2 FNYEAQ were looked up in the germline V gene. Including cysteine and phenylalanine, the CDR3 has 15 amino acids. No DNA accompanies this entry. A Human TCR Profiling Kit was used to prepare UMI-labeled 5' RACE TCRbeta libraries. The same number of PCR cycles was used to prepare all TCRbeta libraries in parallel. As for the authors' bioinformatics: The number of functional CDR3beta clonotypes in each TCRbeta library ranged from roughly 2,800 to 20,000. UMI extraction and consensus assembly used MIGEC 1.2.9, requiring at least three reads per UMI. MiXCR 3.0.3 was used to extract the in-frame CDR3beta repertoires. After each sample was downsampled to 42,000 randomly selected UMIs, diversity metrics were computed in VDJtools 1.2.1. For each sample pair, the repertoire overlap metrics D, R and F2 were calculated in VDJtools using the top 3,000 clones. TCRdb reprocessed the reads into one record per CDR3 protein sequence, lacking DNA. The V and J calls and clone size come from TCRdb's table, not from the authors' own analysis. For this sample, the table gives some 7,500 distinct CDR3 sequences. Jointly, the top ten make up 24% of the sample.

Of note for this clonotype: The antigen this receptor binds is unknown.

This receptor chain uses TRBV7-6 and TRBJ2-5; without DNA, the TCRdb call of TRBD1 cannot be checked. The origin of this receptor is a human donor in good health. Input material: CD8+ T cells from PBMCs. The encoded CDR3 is CASSLGAGDGETQYF. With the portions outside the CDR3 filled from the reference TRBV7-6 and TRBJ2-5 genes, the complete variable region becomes GAGVSQSPRYKVTKRGQDVALRCDPISGHVSLYWYRQALGQGPEFLTYFNYEAQQDKSGLPNDRFSAERPEGSISTLTIQRTEQRDSAMYRCASSLGAGDGETQYFGPGTRLLVL.